Shown below are 3 T cell receptor beta chains from a single sample sequenced in a study of blood T cell repertoires in COVID-19. The assay was immunoSEQ multiplex PCR, and TCRdb's table has in-frame clones only and misses some. The repertoire has 150,000 to 200,000 clones, around 87% of them found once; the top ten carry 0.99%. The material sequenced was peripheral blood. The receptors were gathered from a man between 18 and 29 years old with acute or convalescent COVID-19.

This chain links TRBV24-1 with TRBJ2-1, with 7 bases identical to TRBD2. V shed 2 bases and J 3 bases; nucleotides not matched to a gene: 3. This CDR3 has 15 residues. Looked up from germline, CDR1 is KGHDR and CDR2 is SFDVKD. The CDR3 DNA follows: TGTGCCACCAGTGATTCTTGGACTAGCTACAATGAGCAGTTCTTC. Amino acid sequence: CATSDSWTSYNEQFF.

V is TRBV7-9 and J is TRBJ2-7, with a possible D match to TRBD1 (5 bases). Trimming took off 3 bases at V and 7 bases at J, with 13 bases between the two ends. The CDR3 is 13 amino acids. CDR1 SEHNR and CDR2 FQNEAQ come from the germline V gene (reference sequence). In DNA form, the CDR3 reads TGTGCCAGCAGCTTGACGCAGGGTGGGGAGCAGTACGTC. It is translated as CASSLTQGGEQYV.

CDR3 nucleotide sequence: TGCGCCAGCAGCGCCGAACAGGGTGTAGACTATGGCTACACCTTC. Translation: CASSAEQGVDYGYTF. V usage is TRBV5-1 and J usage is TRBJ1-2; D is possibly TRBD1 (6 bases). This CDR3 has 15 amino acids. Germline V CDR1 and CDR2: SGHRS, YFSETQ. V was cut by 4 bases and J by 3 bases, with 16 bases left in between.